This TCR beta chain is drawn from a study of T cells in Graves' hyperthyroidism and ophthalmopathy. Amplified regions were TCR beta CDR3 sequences from RNA transcripts. HTBI primers were employed in a first-round RT-PCR of the TCR CDR3. Each CDR3 protein gets one entry after TCRdb re-called the multiplex PCR reads with MiXCR. The table includes about 520,000 distinct CDR3 sequences, around 24% detected once. What was sequenced was blood. The TCR sequence derives from a woman aged 25 to 39 with Graves' ophthalmopathy.

Here the CDR3 DNA reads TGTGCCAGCAGTGATTATCCCGAAGCTTTCTTT. Its translation: CASSDYPEAFF. The chain combines TRBV28 with TRBJ1-1; D is unclear. Trimming left V 5 bases short and J 8 bases short, with 9 bases between. There are 11 residues in the CDR3. Germline values: CDR1 MDHEN, CDR2 SYDVKM.